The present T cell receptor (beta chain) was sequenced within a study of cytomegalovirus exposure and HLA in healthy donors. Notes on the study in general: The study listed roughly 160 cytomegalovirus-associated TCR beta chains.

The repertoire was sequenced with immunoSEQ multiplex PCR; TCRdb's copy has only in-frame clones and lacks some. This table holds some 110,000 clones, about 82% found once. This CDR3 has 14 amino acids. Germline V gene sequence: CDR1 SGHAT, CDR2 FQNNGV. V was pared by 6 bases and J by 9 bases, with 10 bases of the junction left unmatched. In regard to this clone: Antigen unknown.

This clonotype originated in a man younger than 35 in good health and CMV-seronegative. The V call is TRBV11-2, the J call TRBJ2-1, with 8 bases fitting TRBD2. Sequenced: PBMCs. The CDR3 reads CASRGGAGVGEQFF. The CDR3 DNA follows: TGTGCCAGCAGAGGGGGAGCGGGGGTGGGTGAGCAGTTCTTC.